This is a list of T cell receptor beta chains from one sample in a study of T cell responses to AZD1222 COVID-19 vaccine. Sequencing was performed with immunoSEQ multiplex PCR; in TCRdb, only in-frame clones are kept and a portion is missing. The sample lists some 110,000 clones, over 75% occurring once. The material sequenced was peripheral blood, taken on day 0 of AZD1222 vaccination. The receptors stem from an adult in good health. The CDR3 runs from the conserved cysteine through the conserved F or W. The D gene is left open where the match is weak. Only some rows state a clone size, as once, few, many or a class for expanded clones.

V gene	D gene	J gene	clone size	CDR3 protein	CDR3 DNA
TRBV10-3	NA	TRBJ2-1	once	CAISANQGSIINNEQFF	TGTGCCATCAGTGCAAACCAGGGTAGCATCATAAACAATGAGCAGTTCTTC
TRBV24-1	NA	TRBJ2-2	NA	CATLGGATGELFF	TGTGCCACTTTAGGGGGAGCCACCGGGGAGCTGTTTTTT
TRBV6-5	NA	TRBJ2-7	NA	CASSQKGGEQYF	TGTGCCAGCAGCCAGAAGGGGGGCGAGCAGTACTTC
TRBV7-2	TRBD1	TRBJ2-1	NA	CASSLQQGAYNEQFF	TGTGCCAGCAGCCTACAACAGGGGGCCTACAATGAGCAGTTCTTC
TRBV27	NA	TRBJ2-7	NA	CASSPGTYPSREQYF	TGTGCCAGCAGTCCCGGGACTTACCCCTCCCGCGAGCAGTACTTC
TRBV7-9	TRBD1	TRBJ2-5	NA	CASGVQGAGETQYF	TGTGCCAGCGGGGTACAGGGGGCGGGAGAGACCCAGTACTTC
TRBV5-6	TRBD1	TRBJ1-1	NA	CASSSGQGARHTEAFF	TGTGCCAGCAGCTCGGGACAGGGGGCTCGGCACACTGAAGCTTTCTTT
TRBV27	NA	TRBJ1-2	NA	CATFFNGYTF	TGTGCCACCTTCTTCAATGGCTACACCTTC
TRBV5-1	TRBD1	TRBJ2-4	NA	CASSLVSTGNKNIQYF	TGCGCCAGCAGCTTGGTATCGACAGGGAACAAAAACATTCAGTACTTC
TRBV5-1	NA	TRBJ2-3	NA	CASSLDTDTQYF	TGCGCCAGCAGCTTGGATACAGATACGCAGTATTTT
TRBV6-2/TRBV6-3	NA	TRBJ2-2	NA	CASSYRRAKHTGELFF	TGTGCCAGCAGTTACCGACGGGCGAAACACACCGGGGAGCTGTTTTTT
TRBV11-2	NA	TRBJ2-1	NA	CASSLRALAHYNEQFF	TGTGCCAGCAGCCTAAGGGCCTTAGCTCATTACAATGAGCAGTTCTTC
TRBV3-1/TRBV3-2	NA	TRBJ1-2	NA	CASSQEGEGRARGYTF	TGTGCCAGCAGCCAAGAAGGTGAAGGAAGGGCTCGAGGCTACACCTTC
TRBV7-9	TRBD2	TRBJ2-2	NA	CASSLPGASGGLTGELFF	TGTGCCAGCAGCCTCCCGGGGGCTAGCGGGGGCCTCACCGGGGAGCTGTTTTTT
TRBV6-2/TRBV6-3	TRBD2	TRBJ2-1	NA	CASSYGGGIYNEQFF	TGTGCCAGCAGTTACGGCGGGGGAATCTACAATGAGCAGTTCTTC
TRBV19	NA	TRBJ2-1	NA	CASSKTEYNEQFF	TGTGCCAGTAGTAAGACCGAATACAATGAGCAGTTCTTC
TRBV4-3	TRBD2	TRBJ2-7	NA	CASSQVIAGSYEQYF	TGCGCCAGCAGCCAGGTCATAGCGGGCTCCTACGAGCAGTACTTC
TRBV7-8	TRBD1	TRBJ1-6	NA	CASSLDRVFNSPLHF	TGTGCCAGCAGCTTGGACAGGGTATTCAATTCACCCCTCCACTTT
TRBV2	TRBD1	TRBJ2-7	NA	CASSVTGLYEQYF	TGTGCCAGCAGTGTGACAGGGTTATACGAGCAGTACTTC
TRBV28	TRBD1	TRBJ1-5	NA	CASSLGFTGTGSNQPQHF	TGTGCCAGCAGTTTAGGGTTCACCGGGACAGGCAGTAATCAGCCCCAGCATTTT
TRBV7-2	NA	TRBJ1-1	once	CASSFYTEAFF	TGTGCCAGCAGCTTCTACACTGAAGCTTTCTTT
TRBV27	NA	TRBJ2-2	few	CASSFRNTGELFF	TGTGCCAGCAGTTTCCGGAACACCGGGGAGCTGTTTTTT
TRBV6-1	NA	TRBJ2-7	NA	CASSEGGPYEQYF	TGTGCCAGCAGTGAAGGGGGTCCCTACGAGCAGTACTTC
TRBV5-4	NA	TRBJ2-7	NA	CASSEDPIRGVLEQYF	TGTGCCAGCAGCGAGGACCCGATCAGGGGAGTACTGGAGCAGTACTTC
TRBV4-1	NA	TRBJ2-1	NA	CASSQYGTASYNEQFF	TGCGCCAGCAGCCAATACGGGACTGCCTCCTACAATGAGCAGTTCTTC
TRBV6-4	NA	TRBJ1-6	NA	CASSDSWQGNSPLHF	TGTGCCAGCAGTGACTCGTGGCAGGGCAATTCACCCCTCCACTTT
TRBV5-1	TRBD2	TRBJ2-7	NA	CASSYIAGGLLDEQYF	TGCGCCAGCAGCTACATAGCGGGGGGGCTTCTCGACGAGCAGTACTTC
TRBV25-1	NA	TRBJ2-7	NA	CASTAAYEQYF	TGTGCCAGCACCGCAGCCTACGAGCAGTACTTC
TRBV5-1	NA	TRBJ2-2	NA	CASSPRLYQNTGELFF	TGCGCCAGCAGCCCCCGACTTTACCAAAACACCGGGGAGCTGTTTTTT
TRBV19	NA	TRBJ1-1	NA	CASSRGTYTEAFF	TGTGCCAGTAGTAGGGGGACCTACACTGAAGCTTTCTTT
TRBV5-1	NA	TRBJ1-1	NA	CASSTVSGTEAFF	TGCGCCAGCAGCACCGTCTCGGGTACTGAAGCTTTCTTT
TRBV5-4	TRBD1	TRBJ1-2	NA	CASSLGTGGRPNYGYTF	TGTGCCAGCAGCCTAGGGACAGGGGGGAGGCCTAACTATGGCTACACCTTC
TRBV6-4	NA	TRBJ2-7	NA	CASSALATRRNEQYF	TGTGCCAGCAGTGCTTTAGCGACCCGGCGGAACGAGCAGTACTTC
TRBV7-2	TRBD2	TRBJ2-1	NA	CASSFQGLGGLSEQFF	TGTGCCAGCAGCTTCCAGGGACTAGGGGGGCTCAGTGAGCAGTTCTTC
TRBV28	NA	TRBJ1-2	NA	CASSSVRWDKPNYGYTF	TGTGCCAGCAGCTCTGTCCGGTGGGACAAACCTAACTATGGCTACACCTTC
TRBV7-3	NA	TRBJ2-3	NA	CASSSLGGLPTDTQYF	TGTGCCAGCAGCTCGCTCGGGGGGCTACCCACAGATACGCAGTATTTT
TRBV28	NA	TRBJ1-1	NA	CASSRTGLPEAFF	TGTGCCAGCAGTCGAACGGGGCTCCCTGAAGCTTTCTTT
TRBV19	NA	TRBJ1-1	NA	CASSLVASTEAFF	TGTGCCAGTAGCCTAGTGGCGAGCACTGAAGCTTTCTTT
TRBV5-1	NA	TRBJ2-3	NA	CASSFRTHFTDTQYF	TGCGCCAGCAGCTTTAGGACTCATTTCACAGATACGCAGTATTTT